The 25 T cell receptor beta chains reported below all come from one sample, sequenced in a study of OX40 agonist ivuxolimab in advanced cancers. TCRdb's table, derived via immunoSEQ multiplex PCR, lists solely in-frame clones and lacks some. The data show tens of thousands of clones, with around 84% seen just once and 20% to 25% held by the top ten. The sequencing here drew on CD4+ or CD8+ T cells sorted from blood, taken in a trial of the OX40 agonist ivuxolimab. Receptors were obtained from an adult with an advanced solid tumor such as melanoma, head and neck, liver or kidney cancer.

V and J are TRBV27 and TRBJ2-1; 11 nucleotides line up with TRBD2. Germline V gene data show CDR1 as MNHEY and CDR2 as SMNVEV (reference sequence). The V gene end was trimmed by 5 bases and the J gene end by 6 bases; junction bases not matched to a gene: 6. This CDR3 is built from 15 residues. This chain's CDR3 is CASSPGLAGFNEQFF. CDR3 bases: TGTGCCAGCAGTCCAGGACTAGCGGGCTTCAATGAGCAGTTCTTC.

This sequence joins TRBV6-1 and TRBJ2-7; D not resolved. The CDR3 sequence is 18 residues long. Trimming shortened V by 3 bases and J by 0 bases, and 21 bases separated the two germline ends. Germline V lookup: CDR1 MNHNS, CDR2 SASEGT. The CDR3 DNA is TGTGCCAGCAGTGATCGCGGCTTACTTGTCACCCTCTCCTACGAGCAGTACTTC. The encoded protein is CASSDRGLLVTLSYEQYF.

This rearrangement joins TRBV7-9 to TRBJ2-5; 9 bases match TRBD2. From germline, CDR1 is SEHNR and CDR2 FQNEAQ (reference sequence). The CDR3 totals 16 residues. The J segment lost 0 bases and the V segment lost 1 base, leaving 3 bases of the junction unmatched. As DNA, the CDR3 is TGTGCCAGCAGCTTAGATAGCGGGGGATACCAAGAGACCCAGTACTTC. Its protein is CASSLDSGGYQETQYF.

This chain joins TRBV27 and TRBJ1-1; TRBD1 matches at 9 bases. V was pared by 5 bases and J by 10 bases, with 5 bases of the junction left unmatched. Germline loops: CDR1 MNHEY, CDR2 SMNVEV (reference sequence). There are 12 residues in the CDR3. The CDR3: CASSTNRGRAFF. CDR3 nucleotide sequence: TGTGCCAGCAGTACAAACAGGGGGCGAGCTTTCTTT.

This chain links TRBV4-2 with TRBJ2-7; 12 bases agree with TRBD2. Looked up from germline, CDR1 is LGHNA and CDR2 is YNFKEQ. The CDR3 length is 17 residues. V lost 1 base and J lost 4; bases outside the gene matches: 8. In DNA form, the CDR3 reads TGTGCCAGCAGCCAAGGGGGCCTAGCGGGAGGGATGTACGAGCAGTACTTC. The encoded protein is CASSQGGLAGGMYEQYF.

The chain links TRBV5-1 to TRBJ1-1; a weak D match, TRBD1 (6 bases). The CDR3 covers 15 residues. V was pared by 2 bases and J by 3 bases, with 14 bases between. Germline CDR1 is SGHRS and CDR2 is YFSETQ. In DNA form, the CDR3 reads TGCGCCAGCAGCTTTACAGGGTTTATGGACACTGAAGCTTTCTTT. Residues: CASSFTGFMDTEAFF.

This sequence joins TRBV15 and TRBJ2-7, with D perhaps assigned TRBD1 or TRBD2 (7 bases each). The CDR3 extends over 15 amino acids. V shed 5 bases and J shed 3 bases, with 17 bases lying between them. Germline V gene sequence: CDR1 LNHNV, CDR2 YYDKDF (reference sequence). The CDR3 here is CATSARQGEGYEQYF. In DNA form, the CDR3 reads TGTGCCACCAGCGCTCGCCAGGGGGAGGGCTACGAGCAGTACTTC.

This chain uses TRBV4-3 with TRBJ1-4; the D gene is possibly TRBD1 (6 bases). The V end lost 5 bases, the J end lost 8 bases, and 21 bases lay between the germline ends. Germline CDR1 LGHNA, CDR2 YSLEER. The CDR3 is 16 amino acids. CDR3 sequence: CASSALYRAVGEKLFF. The DNA for the CDR3 is TGCGCCAGCAGCGCCCTTTACAGGGCAGTGGGGGAAAAACTGTTTTTT.

This CDR3 is CASSPYTEAFF. In DNA, the CDR3 is TGTGCCAGCAGTCCATACACTGAAGCTTTCTTT. V is TRBV6-6 and J is TRBJ1-1; D not resolved. In germline, CDR1 is MNHNY, CDR2 SVGAGI (reference sequence). CDR3 size: 11 residues. V was cut by 5 bases and J by 3 bases, with 4 bases left in between.

The V and J genes are TRBV29-1 and TRBJ1-2; tentative D call: TRBD1 (5 bases). Looked up from germline, CDR1 is SQVTM and CDR2 is ANQGSEA. The CDR3 has 12 residues. Trimming left V 3 bases short and J 8 bases short, with 13 bases between. The CDR3 loop is CSVETARGGYTF. In DNA, the CDR3 is TGCAGCGTTGAGACAGCGAGAGGGGGCTACACCTTC.

The V gene is TRBV28, the J gene TRBJ2-7; the D is unclear. This CDR3 is 15 amino acids long. V was trimmed by 3 bases and J by 5 bases, leaving 17 bases between them. From germline, CDR1 is MDHEN and CDR2 SYDVKM. The CDR3 spells CASSFPPGSPHEQYF. The CDR3 DNA reads as TGTGCCAGCAGTTTCCCCCCCGGATCCCCCCACGAGCAGTACTTC.

J is TRBJ1-1 and V is TRBV27; no reliable D call. The CDR3 length is 15 residues. V shed 8 bases and J shed 5 bases, with 21 bases lying between them. Looked up from germline, CDR1 is MNHEY and CDR2 is SMNVEV (reference sequence). The CDR3 sequence is CASRWGVGPGTEAFF. The CDR3 DNA sequence: TGTGCCAGCCGGTGGGGTGTTGGCCCCGGGACTGAAGCTTTCTTT.

This clone was seen only once. The chain joins TRBV4-2 to TRBJ2-5, with D tentatively TRBD2 (6 bases). Trimming shortened V by 0 bases and J by 4 bases, and 9 bases separated the two germline ends. The germline V gene encodes CDR1 LGHNA and CDR2 YNFKEQ. The CDR3 totals 14 residues. The chain's CDR3 is CASSQDRGAETQYF. In nucleotides, the CDR3 is TGTGCCAGCAGCCAAGATCGCGGGGCAGAGACCCAGTACTTC.

This chain uses TRBV4-1 with TRBJ2-7; D unclear. The CDR3 runs 13 residues. V was clipped by 0 bases and J by 3 bases, with 6 bases between them. Germline CDR1 is MGHRA and CDR2 is YSYEKL. CDR3 nucleotides: TGCGCCAGCAGCCAAGATTGGGGCTACGAGCAGTACTTC. Its translation is CASSQDWGYEQYF.

This clone has just one count. The rearrangement joins TRBV6-1 to TRBJ1-1; no definite D call. Trimming removed 1 base at V and 3 bases at J, with 9 bases between. Germline V gene lookup returns CDR1 MNHNS and CDR2 SASEGT. The CDR3 contains 14 residues. In nucleotides, the CDR3 is TGTGCCAGCAGTGAAGACGGATACTACACTGAAGCTTTCTTT. Protein product: CASSEDGYYTEAFF.

The CDR3 nucleotides read TGTGCCAGCAGCTCGGAAGGCGGGGGGGAGACCCAGTACTTC. It codes for CASSSEGGGETQYF. This chain joins TRBV7-9 and TRBJ2-5; 8 positions match TRBD2. This CDR3 has 14 amino acids. The germline V gene has CDR1 SEHNR and CDR2 FQNEAQ (reference sequence). The trim removed 4 bases at V and 5 bases at J, leaving 6 bases unmatched.

The chain joins TRBV2 to TRBJ2-3; unclear D gene. CDR1 is SNHLY, CDR2 FYNNEI, per germline. Trimming cost V 3 bases and J 6 bases, with 13 bases left between them. This CDR3 comprises 14 residues. The CDR3 DNA follows: TGTGCCAGCAGTGAGTCATCCACCGTCGATACGCAGTATTTT. It specifies CASSESSTVDTQYF.

The rearrangement links TRBV28 to TRBJ2-7, with 10 bases matching TRBD2. The germline V gene encodes CDR1 MDHEN and CDR2 SYDVKM. Trimming cost V 7 bases and J 0 bases; bases outside gene matches: 6. The CDR3 is 15 amino acids. This CDR3 is CASTLAGADSYEQYF. In nucleotides, the CDR3 is TGTGCCAGCACCCTAGCGGGGGCCGACTCCTACGAGCAGTACTTC.

The chain carries TRBV5-4 and TRBJ1-1; 9 bases match TRBD1. V trimming: 2 bases; J trimming: 4 bases; junction bases outside the gene matches: 3. CDR3 length: 14 amino acids. Germline assignment: CDR1 SGHNT and CDR2 YYREEE (reference sequence). As DNA, the CDR3 is TGTGCCAGCAGCTTCGGGACAGGGAGCACTGAAGCTTTCTTT. This codes for CASSFGTGSTEAFF.

J is TRBJ2-7 and V is TRBV7-8; no firm D call. The germline V gene encodes CDR1 SGHVS and CDR2 FQNEAQ. Trimming took 5 bases from V and 7 from J, leaving 12 bases between them. The CDR3 contains 12 residues. The CDR3 protein is CASSPTSWEQYF. The CDR3 DNA reads TGTGCCAGCAGCCCGACGTCGTGGGAGCAGTACTTC.

The chain couples TRBV28 to TRBJ2-6; D unclear. The V gene's germline CDR1 is MDHEN and CDR2 SYDVKM. The V gene lost 1 base and the J gene lost 2 bases, with 9 bases spanning the gap. The CDR3 is 16 residues long. The CDR3 nucleotides are TGTGCCAGCAGTTTATTTGGTGCGACTGGGGCCAACGTCCTGACTTTC. It codes for CASSLFGATGANVLTF.

The chain links TRBV6-1 to TRBJ2-3, with 7 positions matching TRBD2. Trimming removed 2 bases from V and 2 bases from J; junction bases left unmatched: 10. The V gene's germline CDR1 is MNHNS and CDR2 SASEGT. The length of the CDR3 is 17 residues. The CDR3 loop is CASSEYQRGNPTDTQYF. The CDR3 nucleotides are TGTGCCAGCAGTGAATATCAGCGGGGAAACCCCACAGATACGCAGTATTTT.

The chain is built from TRBV7-3 and TRBJ2-1; 8 bases align to TRBD2. CDR3 size: 17 residues. V was pared by 1 base and J by 1 base, with 6 bases of the junction left unmatched. Germline V CDR1 and CDR2: SGHTA, FQGTGA. CDR3 in amino acids: CASSLIRSGSSYNEQFF. CDR3 in DNA: TGTGCCAGCAGCTTAATTCGAAGCGGGAGTTCCTACAATGAGCAGTTCTTC.

This chain joins TRBV9 and TRBJ2-1; D is possibly TRBD2 (6 bases). CDR3 length: 15 amino acids. Trimming cost V 0 bases and J 1 base, with 8 bases left between them. The germline V gene encodes CDR1 SGDLS and CDR2 YYNGEE. In nucleotides, the CDR3 is TGTGCCAGCAGCGTAGCGGGAGTGTCCTACAATGAGCAGTTCTTC. This translates into CASSVAGVSYNEQFF.

The gene calls are TRBV28 and TRBJ1-3; TRBD1 matches 9 bases. Trimming cost V 7 bases and J 1 base; bases outside gene matches: 11. The CDR3 length is 17 residues. CDR1 is MDHEN and CDR2 is SYDVKM in the germline V gene. The CDR3 DNA follows: TGTGCCAGCACCACAAGGGGACAGGGTCTATCTGGAAACACCATATATTTT. As protein: CASTTRGQGLSGNTIYF.